This is a list of T cell receptor beta chains from one sample in a study of shared clonotypes between healthy human individuals. Repertoires were generated with immunoSEQ multiplex PCR, while TCRdb's copy carries only in-frame clones and drops some. The data show about half a million clones, over 60% seen once. The sequencing sample was made of PBMCs. These receptors were obtained from a woman aged 40 to 55 in good health. Some clones in this sample may be carry-over from other donors' samples. Each CDR3 is given with its conserved first and last residue. A D gene is named only where the DNA matches it firmly.

len	j_gene	d_gene	v_gene	CDR3aa
13	TRBJ1-4	TRBD1	TRBV29-1	CSVTGTGSEKLFF
15	TRBJ2-7	TRBD1	TRBV6-1	CASSETGTGVSEQYF
16	TRBJ2-1	.	TRBV9	CASSPVADSSYNEQFF
12	TRBJ2-7	.	TRBV2	CASNPADYEQYF
15	TRBJ2-7	.	TRBV5-4	CASSLGGKDAYEQYF
16	TRBJ2-3	TRBD2	TRBV9	CASSSRLAGARDTQYF
10	TRBJ2-7	.	TRBV20-1	CSARPYEQYF
15	TRBJ2-7	TRBD2	TRBV6-6	CASSSEAGGPGEQYF
15	TRBJ1-1	.	TRBV30	CAWSVLPDQNTKAFF
16	TRBJ2-7	TRBD2	TRBV5-4	CASSPPGSGTTYEQYF
14	TRBJ2-7	.	TRBV7-9	CASTPSETSYEQYF
13	TRBJ1-4	.	TRBV6-1	CASSEGKGEKLFF
13	TRBJ2-3	TRBD1	TRBV28	CASRRTGMDTQYF
15	TRBJ2-5	TRBD2	TRBV7-3	CASSPRLAGAETQYF
14	TRBJ2-7	.	TRBV6-6	CASSYRGTNDEQYF
15	TRBJ2-7	TRBD2	TRBV19	CASIPDQREYYEQYF
13	TRBJ2-3	.	TRBV2	CARGGRNFDTQYF
15	TRBJ1-1	TRBD1	TRBV5-1	CASSLTRTGGTEAFF
15	TRBJ2-7	.	TRBV28	CASVSGTASSYEQYF
15	TRBJ2-7	TRBD1	TRBV15	CATSQPGQGVYEQYF
15	TRBJ2-7	.	TRBV27	CASSLYGRGPYEQYF